These 31 T cell receptor beta chains were all obtained from the same sample, sequenced in a study of response to subunit inactivated influenza vaccine. MiXCR, run by TCRdb on the RT-PCR reads, gives a single entry per CDR3 protein. This sample has over 400,000 distinct CDR3 sequences, with approximately 12% found just once. The material sequenced was PBMCs from blood, taken 40 to 50 days after vaccination. Source of these receptors: a man aged 50 or older who received an inactivated influenza vaccine.

This clonotype was found many times. V and J are TRBV12-3 or TRBV12-4 and TRBJ1-6, with a possible D match to TRBD1 (5 bases). Trimming stripped 5 bases from V and 14 bases from J, with 16 bases between. This CDR3 is built from 13 residues. CDR3: CASSPNKRGALHF. DNA for the CDR3: TGTGCCAGCAGTCCAAACAAGCGGGGGGCCCTCCACTTT.

The chain recombines TRBV7-2 with TRBJ2-7; TRBD2 aligns across 9 bases. The CDR3 has 15 amino acids. Germline V CDR1 and CDR2: SGHTA, FQGNSA. Germline trimming cut 2 bases from V and 2 bases from J; bases unmatched to any gene: 4. The CDR3 is CASSLRRGGAYEQYF. The CDR3 region has the DNA TGTGCCAGCAGCTTAAGGCGGGGGGGAGCCTACGAGCAGTACTTC.

The J gene is TRBJ2-7, the V gene TRBV7-9; no definite D call. Between the trimmed V and J ends, which lost 6 bases and 3 bases, there was a span of 15 bases. CDR3 length: 14 residues. The germline CDR1 and CDR2 sequences are SEHNR and FQNEAQ (reference sequence). DNA for the CDR3: TGTGCCAGCAGTCGAAACGATCCCGGCTACGAGCAGTACTTC. Protein product: CASSRNDPGYEQYF.

J is TRBJ2-5 and V is TRBV5-1; 8 bases align to TRBD1. The V segment lost 4 bases and the J segment 4 bases; nucleotides outside the gene matches: 6. From germline, CDR1 is SGHRS and CDR2 YFSETQ. The CDR3 is 14 amino acids. The CDR3 protein is CASSIGQGRETQYF. DNA for the CDR3: TGCGCCAGCAGCATAGGACAGGGTCGAGAGACCCAGTACTTC.

This clonotype was seen at least ten times. The chain joins TRBV6-5 to TRBJ1-1; no definite D call. Trimming removed 3 bases from V and 3 bases from J, with 8 bases in between. This CDR3 has 13 residues. The germline gives CDR1 MNHEY, CDR2 SVGAGI. CDR3: CASSYYPYTEAFF. In DNA, the CDR3 is TGTGCCAGCAGTTATTATCCTTACACTGAAGCTTTCTTT.

This clonotype was observed a single time. This clone may be a read error of a much larger clone one base away. This chain links TRBV5-6 with TRBJ2-7; TRBD1 aligns across 9 bases. The CDR3 runs 14 residues. Germline values: CDR1 SGHDT, CDR2 YYEEEE. The CDR3 nucleotides are TGTGACAGCAGCGCGGGACAGGGAACCTACGAGCAGTACTTC. Translating it yields CDSSAGQGTYEQYF.

This clonotype turned up a few times. The genes are TRBV19 and TRBJ1-1; D remains unclear. CDR1 is LNHDA, CDR2 SQIVND, per germline (reference sequence). Trimming shortened V by 5 bases and J by 11 bases, and 18 bases separated the two germline ends. This CDR3 is built from 13 residues. The CDR3, as DNA: TGTGCCAGTAGTCCGGCGGACCTCAATGCGGCTTTCTTT. This codes for CASSPADLNAAFF.

The V and J genes are TRBV15 and TRBJ2-5; D unresolved. This CDR3 has 17 residues. The ends were cut back, 0 bases at V and 0 bases at J, with 14 bases in the middle. The V gene's germline CDR1 is LNHNV and CDR2 YYDKDF (reference sequence). The CDR3 DNA follows: TGTGCCACCAGCAGAGATCCCAGAGACCGGTACCAAGAGACCCAGTACTTC. Translating it yields CATSRDPRDRYQETQYF.

V is TRBV7-9 and J is TRBJ2-5; weak D call: TRBD2 (5 bases). The CDR3 sequence is 14 residues long. Per the germline V gene, CDR1 is SEHNR and CDR2 is FQNEAQ (reference sequence). V lost 5 bases and J lost 1, with 11 bases in between. The CDR3 is CASSRGWVQETQYF. The DNA for the CDR3 is TGTGCCAGCAGCCGAGGGTGGGTCCAAGAGACCCAGTACTTC.

This clonotype was counted a few times. The chain carries TRBV6-5 and TRBJ2-2; no clear D gene. Germline V gene sequence: CDR1 MNHEY, CDR2 SVGAGI. The CDR3 totals 15 residues. V was shortened by 6 bases and J by 0 bases, with 11 bases between the two germline ends. CDR3 nucleotides: TGTGCCAGCAGATACAGACTCGCGAACACCGGGGAGCTGTTTTTT. This encodes CASRYRLANTGELFF.

CDR3 DNA: TGTGCCAGCAGCCCTACCCCCCAGGATTCCTACGAGCAGTACTTC. Translation gives CASSPTPQDSYEQYF. The chain uses TRBV7-9 and TRBJ2-7; D gene unclear. This CDR3 is 15 amino acids long. Trimming removed 5 bases from V and 1 base from J, with 15 bases in between. CDR1 and CDR2 from the germline V gene are SEHNR and FQNEAQ (reference sequence).

V is TRBV20-1 and J is TRBJ2-7; D is possibly TRBD2 (6 bases). V was trimmed by 5 bases and J by 0 bases, leaving 14 bases between them. CDR1 is DFQATT, CDR2 SNEGSKA, per germline (reference sequence). The CDR3 is 14 residues long. CDR3 in DNA: TGCAGTGCTGGCATTAGCGGTAGCTCCTACGAGCAGTACTTC. It is translated as CSAGISGSSYEQYF.

This clonotype showed up just a few times. The rearrangement links TRBV10-2 to TRBJ2-3; D unclear. Per germline, CDR1 WSHSY and CDR2 SAAADI. The V end was cut by 6 bases, the J end by 2 bases, with 15 bases between. This CDR3 is built from 15 residues. The CDR3 protein is CASRPQRSNTDTQYF. The CDR3 region has the DNA TGCGCCAGCAGGCCACAGCGTTCCAACACAGATACGCAGTATTTT.

In its sample, this clonotype was seen many times. V usage is TRBV20-1 and J usage is TRBJ2-7, with D perhaps TRBD2 (6 bases). Looked up from germline, CDR1 is DFQATT and CDR2 is SNEGSKA (reference sequence). The CDR3 sequence is 14 residues long. V was clipped by 0 bases and J by 7 bases, with 16 bases between them. The CDR3 protein is CSAREGGVGDEQYF. CDR3 sequence (DNA): TGCAGTGCTAGAGAAGGAGGGGTTGGGGATGAGCAGTACTTC.

This clonotype has only a few counts. The V call is TRBV20-1, the J call TRBJ2-3; D is unclear. V lost 6 bases and J 6 bases, leaving 19 bases between the germline ends. This CDR3 spans 14 amino acids. Germline V CDR1 and CDR2: DFQATT, SNEGSKA (reference sequence). The CDR3 region is CSAYPRTGWDTQYF. For the CDR3, the DNA is TGCAGTGCCTACCCTCGGACGGGCTGGGATACGCAGTATTTT.

The sample holds many counts of this clonotype. The chain is built from TRBV10-3 and TRBJ2-2; the D gene is possibly TRBD1 (6 bases). V was trimmed by 5 bases and J by 6 bases, leaving 16 bases between them. The CDR3 sequence is 15 residues long. Germline V gene lookup returns CDR1 ENHRY and CDR2 SYGVKD. The CDR3 is CAISSGTPSSGELFF. CDR3 nucleotide sequence: TGTGCCATCAGTTCCGGGACACCCTCTTCCGGGGAGCTGTTTTTT.

The genes are TRBV28 and TRBJ2-5, with 7 bases fitting TRBD1. After removal of 1 base from V and 3 bases from J, the junction contained 11 bases not matched to a gene. Germline values: CDR1 MDHEN, CDR2 SYDVKM. The CDR3 is 17 residues long. The CDR3 DNA follows: TGTGCCAGCAGTTTATCCCGTCTAAGGGGGCGCGAAGAGACCCAGTACTTC. It yields the protein CASSLSRLRGREETQYF.

This clonotype was found a few times. The V and J genes are TRBV9 and TRBJ2-7, with 9 positions matching TRBD2. The V and J ends lost 0 bases and 3 bases, in that order; junction bases with no gene match: 4. The germline V gene encodes CDR1 SGDLS and CDR2 YYNGEE. There are 15 residues in the CDR3. Written as DNA, the CDR3 is TGTGCCAGCAGCGTAGCTAGCGGGGCAATCTACGAGCAGTACTTC. As protein: CASSVASGAIYEQYF.

This clonotype showed up just a few times. The chain joins TRBV20-1 to TRBJ2-7, with 13 bases aligning to TRBD2. This CDR3 is 15 amino acids long. V lost 6 bases and J lost 5; bases outside the gene matches: 10. Germline V gene data show CDR1 as DFQATT and CDR2 as SNEGSKA (reference sequence). In DNA, the CDR3 is TGCAGTGCAAGGACTAGCGGGAGTGTGTCCCACGAGCAGTACTTC. Its translation is CSARTSGSVSHEQYF.

This clonotype turned up a few times. This sequence joins TRBV20-1 and TRBJ2-7; D is ambiguous. Per the germline V gene, CDR1 is DFQATT and CDR2 is SNEGSKA (reference sequence). This CDR3 has 11 residues. CDR3 DNA: TGCAGCGGCGGCACTTCCTACGAGCAGTACTTC. It yields the protein CSGGTSYEQYF.

This clonotype was seen a handful of times. V is TRBV12-3 or TRBV12-4 and J is TRBJ2-7, with no clear D. The CDR3 spans 12 residues. V dropped 7 bases and J dropped 4 bases, with 11 bases sitting between them. For the CDR3, the DNA is TGTGCCAGCACCGGGTCTCTATACGAGCAGTACTTC. Translation gives CASTGSLYEQYF.

This clonotype was counted between two and nine times. V gene TRBV20-1 combines with J gene TRBJ2-1; D is perhaps TRBD1 (6 bases). In germline, CDR1 is DFQATT, CDR2 SNEGSKA (reference sequence). The CDR3 consists of 13 residues. V lost 6 bases, J lost 5 bases, and 14 bases lay in between. CDR3 in DNA: TGCAGTGCCCCCCTATCAGGGGACAATGAGCAGTTCTTC. It encodes CSAPLSGDNEQFF.

This clonotype was seen ten or more times. This chain links TRBV5-1 with TRBJ2-1; maybe TRBD2 (5 bases). This CDR3 is built from 12 residues. Per the germline V gene, CDR1 is SGHRS and CDR2 is YFSETQ. V lost 2 bases and J 6 bases, leaving 6 bases between the germline ends. The chain's CDR3 is CASSFGVNEQFF. CDR3 bases: TGCGCCAGCAGCTTCGGGGTCAATGAGCAGTTCTTC.

The CDR3 sequence is CASDLGETQYF. For the CDR3, the DNA is TGTGCCAGTGACCTCGGAGAGACCCAGTACTTC. V gene TRBV25-1 combines with J gene TRBJ2-5, with D hard to call. The V end was cut by 9 bases, the J end by 4 bases, with 9 bases between. CDR1 MGHDK and CDR2 SYGVNS come from the germline V gene. The CDR3 is made up of 11 amino acids.

This clonotype occurred a few times. The rearrangement uses TRBV20-1 and TRBJ1-1; TRBD1 matches at 7 bases. The germline CDR1 and CDR2 sequences are DFQATT and SNEGSKA (reference sequence). The CDR3 contains 14 residues. With 5 bases clipped from V and 5 bases from J, the junction kept 11 bases outside the gene matches. This CDR3 is CSAPREGARTEAFF. CDR3 in DNA: TGCAGTGCTCCAAGGGAGGGGGCGAGGACTGAAGCTTTCTTT.

This clonotype was found a few times. The genes are TRBV4-3 and TRBJ2-2, with a possible D match to TRBD1 (6 bases). The CDR3 has 15 amino acids. Per germline, CDR1 LGHNA and CDR2 YSLEER. With 2 bases removed from V and 1 base from J, the gap between germline ends came to 8 bases. CDR3 DNA: TGCGCCAGCAGCCAATGGACAGTGAACACCGGGGAGCTGTTTTTT. Residues: CASSQWTVNTGELFF.

The chain joins TRBV5-1 to TRBJ2-1; 11 bases line up with TRBD2. The CDR3 runs to 16 residues. V gave up 4 bases and J gave up 2 bases; unmatched junction bases: 5. Germline V gene data show CDR1 as SGHRS and CDR2 as YFSETQ. Here the CDR3 reads CASSRVAGGPYNEQFF. The CDR3 DNA sequence: TGCGCCAGCAGCCGAGTAGCGGGAGGGCCCTACAATGAGCAGTTCTTC.

The rearrangement uses TRBV7-9 and TRBJ1-1; the D gene is possibly TRBD1 (5 bases). Germline-derived CDR1 and CDR2 are SEHNR and FQNEAQ (reference sequence). V was clipped by 6 bases and J by 1 base, with 12 bases between them. The CDR3 contains 14 residues. The CDR3 is CASSKNGANTEAFF. In nucleotides, the CDR3 is TGTGCCAGCAGTAAAAATGGGGCGAACACTGAAGCTTTCTTT.

This clonotype has a handful of counts. The chain carries TRBV6-1 and TRBJ2-1, with TRBD2 matching over 8 bases. Germline CDR1 MNHNS, CDR2 SASEGT. V was pared by 6 bases and J by 5 bases, with 9 bases of the junction left unmatched. The CDR3 is made up of 15 amino acids. Written as DNA, the CDR3 is TGTGCCAGCAGATTCGGACTAGCATTACACAATGAGCAGTTCTTC. Amino acids: CASRFGLALHNEQFF.

This clonotype was seen many times. The rearrangement uses TRBV20-1 and TRBJ2-5; D ambiguous. The CDR3 spans 15 residues. Per the germline V gene, CDR1 is DFQATT and CDR2 is SNEGSKA (reference sequence). V was cut by 2 bases and J by 4 bases, with 17 bases left in between. The CDR3 nucleotides read TGCAGTGCTAGATCTCGTCGCGGCGCCCCAGAGACCCAGTACTTC. Protein product: CSARSRRGAPETQYF.

This clonotype showed up just a few times. The chain has TRBV20-1 and TRBJ2-1; possibly TRBD2 for D (6 bases). V was shortened by 2 bases and J by 8 bases, with 10 bases between the two germline ends. CDR1 is DFQATT, CDR2 SNEGSKA, per germline (reference sequence). This CDR3 spans 12 amino acids. CDR3 nucleotide sequence: TGCAGTGCTAGACGTTCGGGGGATGAGCAGTTCTTC. Its translation: CSARRSGDEQFF.